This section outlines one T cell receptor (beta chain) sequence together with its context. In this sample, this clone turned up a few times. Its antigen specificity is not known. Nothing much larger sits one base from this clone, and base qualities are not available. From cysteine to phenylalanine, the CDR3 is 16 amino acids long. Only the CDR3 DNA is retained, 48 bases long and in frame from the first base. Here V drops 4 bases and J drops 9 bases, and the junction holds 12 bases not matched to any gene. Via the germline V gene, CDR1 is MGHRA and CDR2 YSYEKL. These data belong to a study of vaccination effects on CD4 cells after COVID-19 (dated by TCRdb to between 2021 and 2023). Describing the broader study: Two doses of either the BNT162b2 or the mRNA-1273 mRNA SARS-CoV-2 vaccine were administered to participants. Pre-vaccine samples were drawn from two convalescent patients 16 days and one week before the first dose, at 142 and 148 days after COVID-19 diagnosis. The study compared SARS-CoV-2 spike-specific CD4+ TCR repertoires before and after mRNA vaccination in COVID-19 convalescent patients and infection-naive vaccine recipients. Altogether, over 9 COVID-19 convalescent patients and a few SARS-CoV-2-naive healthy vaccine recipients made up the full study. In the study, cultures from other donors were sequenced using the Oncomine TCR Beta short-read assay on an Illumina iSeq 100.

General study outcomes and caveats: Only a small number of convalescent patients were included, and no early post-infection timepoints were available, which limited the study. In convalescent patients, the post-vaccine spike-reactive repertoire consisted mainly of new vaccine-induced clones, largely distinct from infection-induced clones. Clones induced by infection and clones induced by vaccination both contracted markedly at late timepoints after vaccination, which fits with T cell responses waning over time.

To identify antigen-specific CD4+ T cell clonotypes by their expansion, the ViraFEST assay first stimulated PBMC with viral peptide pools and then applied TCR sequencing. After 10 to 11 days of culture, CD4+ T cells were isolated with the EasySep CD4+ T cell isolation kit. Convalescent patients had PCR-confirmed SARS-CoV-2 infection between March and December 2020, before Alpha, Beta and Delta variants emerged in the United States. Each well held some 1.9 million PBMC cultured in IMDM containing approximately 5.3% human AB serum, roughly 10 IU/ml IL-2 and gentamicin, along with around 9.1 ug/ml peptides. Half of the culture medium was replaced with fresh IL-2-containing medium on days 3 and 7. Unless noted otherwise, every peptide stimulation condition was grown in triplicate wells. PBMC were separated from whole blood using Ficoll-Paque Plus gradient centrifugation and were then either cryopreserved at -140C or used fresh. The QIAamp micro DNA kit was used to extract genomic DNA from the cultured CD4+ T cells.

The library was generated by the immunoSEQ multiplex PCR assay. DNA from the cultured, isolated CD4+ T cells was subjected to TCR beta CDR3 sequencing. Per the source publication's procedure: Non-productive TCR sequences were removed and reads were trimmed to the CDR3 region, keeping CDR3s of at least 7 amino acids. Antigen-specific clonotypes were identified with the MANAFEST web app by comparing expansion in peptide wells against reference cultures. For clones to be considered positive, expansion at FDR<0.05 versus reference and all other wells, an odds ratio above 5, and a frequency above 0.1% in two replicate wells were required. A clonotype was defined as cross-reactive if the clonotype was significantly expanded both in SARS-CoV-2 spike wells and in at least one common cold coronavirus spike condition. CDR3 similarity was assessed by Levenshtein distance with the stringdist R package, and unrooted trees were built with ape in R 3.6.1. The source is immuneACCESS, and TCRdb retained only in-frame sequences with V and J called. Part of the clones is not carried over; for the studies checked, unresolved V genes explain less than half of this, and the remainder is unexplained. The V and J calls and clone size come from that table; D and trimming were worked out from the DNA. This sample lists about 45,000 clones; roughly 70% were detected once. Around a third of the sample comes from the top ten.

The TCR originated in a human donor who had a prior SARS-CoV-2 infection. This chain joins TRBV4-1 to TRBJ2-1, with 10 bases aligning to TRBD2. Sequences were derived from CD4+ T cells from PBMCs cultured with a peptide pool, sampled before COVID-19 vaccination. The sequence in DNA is TGCGCCAGCAGCCCCGGGCTCGGGACTAGCGTTGGTGAGCAGTTCTTC. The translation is CASSPGLGTSVGEQFF.